A single sample gave rise to the 2 T cell receptor beta chains below, sequenced in a study of blood T cell repertoires in COVID-19. Profiling relied on immunoSEQ multiplex PCR, and the TCRdb table lists in-frame clones only, not all of them. The profile shows around 170,000 clones, less than 90% of them singletons. Sequencing used peripheral blood. These receptors were taken from a man aged 55-75 years with acute or convalescent COVID-19.

The CDR3 sequence is CASSVGAGGSWEQFF. The CDR3, as DNA: TGTGCCAGTAGTGTTGGAGCGGGGGGTTCTTGGGAGCAGTTCTTC. V is TRBV19 and J is TRBJ2-1, with 9 bases matching TRBD2. Germline V lookup: CDR1 LNHDA, CDR2 SQIVND (reference sequence). The CDR3 spans 15 residues. The V and J ends lost 5 bases and 10 bases, in that order; junction bases with no gene match: 12.

The J gene is TRBJ1-4, the V gene TRBV24-1; TRBD1 might be the D (5 bases). The germline V gene has CDR1 KGHDR and CDR2 SFDVKD. V lost 4 bases to trimming and J lost 8 bases, with 19 bases between them. The CDR3 contains 16 residues. For the CDR3, the DNA is TGTGCCACCAGTGACTCCTCGGGGGTTCTGGGGGAAAAACTGTTTTTT. Translating gives CATSDSSGVLGEKLFF.